Presented here are 23 T cell receptor beta chains from one specimen sequenced in a study of T cell responses to AZD1222 COVID-19 vaccine. Method: immunoSEQ multiplex PCR; TCRdb's copy keeps in-frame clones and lacks some. The sample shows 85,000 to 130,000 clones, around nine tenths of them seen only once. Sample: peripheral blood, taken 28 days after the second dose of the MenACWY control vaccine. Receptors originate from an adult who received the MenACWY meningococcal vaccine as a control.

The chain carries TRBV2 and TRBJ1-6, with D unresolved. V was cut by 3 bases and J by 5 bases, with 11 bases left in between. Germline V lookup: CDR1 SNHLY, CDR2 FYNNEI. The CDR3 runs 15 residues. CDR3 DNA: TGTGCCAGCAGTGACCGTCTCCTAAATAATTCACCCCTCCACTTT. It codes for CASSDRLLNNSPLHF.

The V and J genes are TRBV4-3 and TRBJ2-7; 9 bases align to TRBD1. V trimming: 0 bases; J trimming: 5 bases; junction bases outside the gene matches: 5. CDR1 and CDR2 from the germline V gene are LGHNA and YSLEER. The CDR3 spans 15 residues. The DNA of the CDR3 is TGCGCCAGCAGCCAAGATCCAGACAGGGGGAACGAGCAGTACTTC. Translated: CASSQDPDRGNEQYF.

This clone was seen only a few times. This chain links TRBV6-2 or TRBV6-3 with TRBJ1-4; D might be TRBD1 (6 bases). V gave up 2 bases and J gave up 8 bases, with 21 bases separating them. There are 17 residues in the CDR3. Per the germline V gene, CDR1 is MNHEY and CDR2 is SVGEGT. The CDR3 region is CASSYTTTTGIGEKLFF. In nucleotides, the CDR3 is TGTGCCAGCAGTTACACGACTACTACAGGGATTGGAGAAAAACTGTTTTTT.

The V gene is TRBV19, the J gene TRBJ1-1; D remains ambiguous. From germline, CDR1 is LNHDA and CDR2 SQIVND (reference sequence). CDR3 size: 13 residues. Trimming pared 5 bases from V and 7 bases from J, leaving 14 bases between. CDR3 DNA: TGTGCCAGTAGTCCCCGAAGTTGGGGTGAAGCTTTCTTT. Protein product: CASSPRSWGEAFF.

The gene calls are TRBV27 and TRBJ2-7; a weak D match, TRBD1 (6 bases). The ends were cut back, 6 bases at V and 1 base at J, with 22 bases in the middle. Germline CDR1 is MNHEY and CDR2 is SMNVEV (reference sequence). This CDR3 has 17 amino acids. The chain's CDR3 is CASSRSHRQDSSYEQYF. The CDR3 DNA reads as TGTGCCAGCAGCCGTTCCCACCGACAGGATAGTTCCTACGAGCAGTACTTC.

This chain links TRBV2 with TRBJ1-2; D is unclear. The CDR3 totals 12 residues. Germline CDR1 is SNHLY and CDR2 is FYNNEI. Trimming took 6 bases from V and 8 from J, leaving 13 bases between them. The CDR3 loop reads CASRTPKWGYTF. The DNA of the CDR3 is TGTGCCAGCAGGACTCCGAAGTGGGGCTACACCTTC.

The chain recombines TRBV25-1 with TRBJ1-1; 7 nucleotides line up with TRBD1. Germline lookup yields CDR1 MGHDK and CDR2 SYGVNS. The CDR3 is made up of 15 amino acids. The trim removed 2 bases at V and 6 bases at J, leaving 9 bases unmatched. The CDR3 nucleotides read TGTGCCAGCAGTGAAACGACAGGGATTTTTTCTGAAGCTTTCTTT. This translates into CASSETTGIFSEAFF.

This sequence joins TRBV5-4 and TRBJ2-1, with D perhaps matching TRBD2 (5 bases). Looked up from germline, CDR1 is SGHNT and CDR2 is YYREEE (reference sequence). V was cut by 6 bases and J by 0 bases, with 13 bases left in between. The CDR3 spans 15 residues. The CDR3 spells CASTRDGNSYNEQFF. Written as DNA, the CDR3 is TGTGCCAGCACCCGGGATGGGAACTCCTACAATGAGCAGTTCTTC. Complete variable domain (other parts from reference TRBV5-4 and TRBJ2-1): ETGVTQSPTHLIKTRGQQVTLRCSSQSGHNTVSWYQQALGQGPQFIFQYYREEENGRGNFPPRFSGLQFPNYSSELNVNALELDDSALYLCASTRDGNSYNEQFFGPGTRLTVL.

V gene TRBV14 combines with J gene TRBJ1-6; the D gene is possibly TRBD1 (6 bases). The CDR3 spans 13 residues. V lost 2 bases and J lost 9, with 8 bases in between. Germline-derived CDR1 and CDR2 are SGHDN and FVKESK. The CDR3 loop reads CASSQIGGSPLHF. The CDR3 DNA is TGTGCCAGCAGCCAAATAGGGGGTTCACCCCTCCACTTT.

The J gene is TRBJ2-7, the V gene TRBV10-2; TRBD1 aligns across 8 bases. The CDR3 sequence is 15 residues long. Germline CDR1 is WSHSY and CDR2 is SAAADI. J gave up 1 base and V 2 bases, and 4 bases lay outside the gene matches. CDR3: CASSEPGQGSYEQYF. The CDR3 region has the DNA TGCGCCAGCAGTGAGCCCGGACAGGGTTCCTACGAGCAGTACTTC.

V is TRBV5-1 and J is TRBJ2-3; TRBD2 agrees at 10 bases. In germline, CDR1 is SGHRS, CDR2 YFSETQ. Trimming cost V 4 bases and J 6 bases; bases outside gene matches: 8. This CDR3 contains 15 residues. CDR3 in amino acids: CASSASGGERDTQYF. In DNA form, the CDR3 reads TGCGCCAGCAGCGCCAGCGGGGGGGAGAGGGATACGCAGTATTTT.

J is TRBJ2-3 and V is TRBV27, with 10 bases lining up with TRBD2. V gave up 6 bases and J gave up 7 bases; unmatched junction bases: 7. Germline V gene data show CDR1 as MNHEY and CDR2 as SMNVEV (reference sequence). There are 14 residues in the CDR3. DNA for the CDR3: TGTGCCAGCAGCTTAGCGGGGGGCTCATATACGCAGTATTTT. Translated: CASSLAGGSYTQYF.

J is TRBJ2-7 and V is TRBV19; TRBD1 agrees at 10 bases. CDR3 length: 15 amino acids. Trimming removed 1 base from V and 2 bases from J; junction bases left unmatched: 2. CDR1 and CDR2 (germline): LNHDA, SQIVND (reference sequence). This CDR3 reads CASSIGQGATYEQYF. CDR3 bases: TGTGCCAGTAGTATAGGACAGGGGGCAACCTACGAGCAGTACTTC.

The chain is built from TRBV5-1 and TRBJ2-1, with TRBD1 matching over 7 bases. V lost 3 bases, J lost 0 bases, and 6 bases stayed unmatched. Germline CDR1 and CDR2: SGHRS and YFSETQ. The CDR3 consists of 16 residues. The CDR3 region is CASSWKQGFSYNEQFF. The DNA for the CDR3 is TGCGCCAGCAGCTGGAAACAGGGGTTCTCCTACAATGAGCAGTTCTTC.

The genes are TRBV19 and TRBJ1-5, with 11 bases fitting TRBD1. The CDR3 extends over 16 amino acids. Trimming removed 5 bases from V and 5 bases from J; junction bases left unmatched: 8. CDR1 LNHDA and CDR2 SQIVND come from the germline V gene (reference sequence). The CDR3 DNA follows: TGTGCCAGTAGTGCTTGGGACAGGGGGGCCCATCAGCCCCAGCATTTT. This codes for CASSAWDRGAHQPQHF. The full variable domain, rest sourced from reference TRBV19 and TRBJ1-5, is DGGITQSPKYLFRKEGQNVTLSCEQNLNHDAMYWYRQDPGQGLRLIYYSQIVNDFQKGDIAEGYSVSREKKESFPLTVTSAQKNPTAFYLCASSAWDRGAHQPQHFGDGTRLSIL.

This rearrangement joins TRBV9 to TRBJ2-1, with TRBD1 matching 12 bases. The CDR3 has 15 residues. CDR1 and CDR2 from the germline V gene are SGDLS and YYNGEE. The ends lost 5 bases at V and 4 bases at J; junction bases unmatched: 4. The CDR3 loop is CASSPGQGAYNEQFF. The CDR3 DNA sequence: TGTGCCAGCAGTCCGGGACAGGGGGCATACAATGAGCAGTTCTTC.

This clone appeared a few times. CDR3 DNA: TGTGCCAGCAGCTTACTTTCAGTGACCTACGAGCAGTACTTC. It yields the protein CASSLLSVTYEQYF. V is TRBV7-8 and J is TRBJ2-7, with unresolved D. Trimming removed 2 bases from V and 2 bases from J, with 10 bases in between. In germline, CDR1 is SGHVS, CDR2 FQNEAQ. This CDR3 comprises 14 residues.

CDR3 bases: TGTGCCTGGAGACCGCAGGGGGGGGCAGATGGCTACACCTTC. It encodes CAWRPQGGADGYTF. The J gene is TRBJ1-2, the V gene TRBV30, with TRBD1 identical over 7 bases. Germline loops: CDR1 GTSNPN, CDR2 SVGIG (reference sequence). The CDR3 covers 14 residues. Trimming cost V 3 bases and J 6 bases; bases outside gene matches: 10.

The chain uses TRBV14 and TRBJ1-1; tentative D call: TRBD1 (5 bases). Germline lookup yields CDR1 SGHDN and CDR2 FVKESK. The CDR3 loop spans 14 amino acids. V lost 4 bases, J lost 6 bases, and 15 bases lay in between. CDR3 nucleotides: TGTGCCAGCAGCCCCGGGCCACCGGGGGCTGAAGCTTTCTTT. This gives the protein CASSPGPPGAEAFF.

The rearrangement joins TRBV28 to TRBJ1-2; D might be TRBD1 (5 bases). The germline V gene has CDR1 MDHEN and CDR2 SYDVKM. This CDR3 comprises 12 residues. V was shortened by 4 bases and J by 7 bases, with 10 bases between the two germline ends. CDR3 in DNA: TGTGCCAGCAGTTCCAGGGTCGGTGGCTACACCTTC. This sequence encodes CASSSRVGGYTF.

The chain employs TRBV6-5 and TRBJ2-7; D is undetermined. V was cut by 4 bases and J by 9 bases, with 13 bases left in between. Germline-derived CDR1 and CDR2 are MNHEY and SVGAGI. The CDR3 length is 12 residues. DNA of the CDR3: TGTGCCAGCAGTTCCTTGAGGAGTGGGCAGTACTTC. Translating gives CASSSLRSGQYF.

The chain combines TRBV29-1 with TRBJ2-5; D remains ambiguous. The CDR3 extends over 13 amino acids. Germline V gives CDR1 SQVTM, CDR2 ANQGSEA. Trimming shortened V by 0 bases and J by 5 bases, and 10 bases separated the two germline ends. The CDR3 loop is CSVEEPGMETQYF. The DNA for the CDR3 is TGCAGCGTTGAAGAGCCAGGAATGGAGACCCAGTACTTC. The whole variable domain, filled in from reference TRBV29-1 and TRBJ2-5, reads SAVISQKPSRDICQRGTSLTIQCQVDSQVTMMFWYRQQPGQSLTLIATANQGSEATYESGFVIDKFPISRPNLTFSTLTVSNMSPEDSSIYLCSVEEPGMETQYFGPGTRLLVL.

The genes are TRBV24-1 and TRBJ2-7; possibly TRBD2 for D (6 bases). CDR3 length: 13 amino acids. V was pared by 4 bases and J by 5 bases, with 11 bases between. Germline CDR1 KGHDR, CDR2 SFDVKD. CDR3 DNA: TGTGCCACCAGTGAGGGGGGTCGCAACGAGCAGTACTTC. Its translation is CATSEGGRNEQYF.